Listed here is a single T cell receptor beta chain. The data stem from a study of graft-versus-host responses after intestinal transplantation. Germline V CDR1 and CDR2: MNHEY, SVGAGI. V lost 0 bases to trimming and J lost 3 bases, with 12 bases between them. The CDR3 sequence is 15 residues long. Here immunoSEQ multiplex PCR was the method, and the copy in TCRdb shows in-frame clones only, minus some. The table has over 10,000 clones, 84% seen once; the top ten hold roughly a quarter. This specimen was PBMCs, taken after intestinal transplantation. The V gene is TRBV6-5, the J gene TRBJ2-7; possibly TRBD2 for D (5 bases). The origin of this receptor is a human patient who received an intestinal transplant, so some T cells may come from the graft donor. The CDR3 nucleotides read TGTGCCAGCAGTTACTCGGGAGCGGAGCTCTACGAGCAGTACTTC. Residues: CASSYSGAELYEQYF.